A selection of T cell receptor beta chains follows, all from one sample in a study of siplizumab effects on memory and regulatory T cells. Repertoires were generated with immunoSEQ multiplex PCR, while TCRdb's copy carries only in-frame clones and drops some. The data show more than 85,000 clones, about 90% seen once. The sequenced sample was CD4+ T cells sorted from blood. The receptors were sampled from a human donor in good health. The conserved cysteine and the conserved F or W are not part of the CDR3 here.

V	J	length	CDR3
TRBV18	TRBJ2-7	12	ASSPTTISYEQY
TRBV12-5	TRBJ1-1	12	ASGLGTENTEAF
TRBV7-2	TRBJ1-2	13	ASSSYRATNYGYT
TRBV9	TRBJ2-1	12	ASSVEIKFPEQF
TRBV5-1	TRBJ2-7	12	ASSGGTLLSEQY
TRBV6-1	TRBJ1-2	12	ASSEGVRFYGYT
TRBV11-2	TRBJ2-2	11	ASSRGQGGELF
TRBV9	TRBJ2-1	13	ASSVATSGSYEQF
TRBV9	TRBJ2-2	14	ASSLRGQGEPGELF
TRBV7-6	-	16	ASSVAPSSPLSSYEQY
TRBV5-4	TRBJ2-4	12	ASSSRTSGNIQY
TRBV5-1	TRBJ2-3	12	ASSLGGSTDTQY
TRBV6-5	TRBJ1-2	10	ASMTGIYGYT
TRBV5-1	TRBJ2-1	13	ASSSLAGVYNEQF
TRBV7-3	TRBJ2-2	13	ASSLGLAGTGELF
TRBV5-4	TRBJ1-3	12	ASTRDLSGNTIY
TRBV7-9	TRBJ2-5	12	ASSTRQGPETQY
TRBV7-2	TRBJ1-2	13	ASSSGTGASSGYT
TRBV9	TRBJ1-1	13	ASSYPDRGTAEAF
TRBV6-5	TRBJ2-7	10	ASSSLGGDLY
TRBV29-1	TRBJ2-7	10	SVVRDSYEQY
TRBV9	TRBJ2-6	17	ASSVGPGTGGTGANVLT
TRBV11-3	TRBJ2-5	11	ASSLVPSATQY
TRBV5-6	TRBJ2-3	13	ASSLGGAGTDTQY
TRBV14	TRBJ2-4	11	ASSQDAATIQY
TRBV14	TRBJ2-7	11	ASSSAGGHEQY
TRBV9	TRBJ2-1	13	ASSFSLSLGYEQF
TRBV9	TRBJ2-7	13	ASSTGLAVPYEQY
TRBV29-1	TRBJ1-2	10	SVGIENYGYT
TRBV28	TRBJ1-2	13	ASSPPDRIYYGYT
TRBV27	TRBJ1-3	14	ASSSTQQNSGNTIY
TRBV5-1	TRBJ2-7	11	ASRPVRDDEQY
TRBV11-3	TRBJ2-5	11	ASSLRGGETQY
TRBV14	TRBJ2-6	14	ASSHFRGTGANVLT
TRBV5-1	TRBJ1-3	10	ASSQGGEAIY
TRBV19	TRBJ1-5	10	ASSRSNQPQH
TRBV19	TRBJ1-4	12	ASSRTGPNEKLF
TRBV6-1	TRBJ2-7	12	ASSLAGPPYEQY
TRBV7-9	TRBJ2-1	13	ASSLEGGSYNEQF
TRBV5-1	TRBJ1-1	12	ASSPNSENTEAF
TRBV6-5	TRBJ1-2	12	ASSYSQGGYGYT